This T cell receptor beta chain was recorded in a study of blood T cell repertoires in COVID-19. In this sample, this clone turned up a few times. TCRdb's table, derived via immunoSEQ multiplex PCR, lists solely in-frame clones and lacks some. The table shows 440,000 or so clones, with around nine tenths occurring only once. The CDR3 extends over 15 amino acids. Germline CDR1 reads MGHDK; CDR2 reads SYGVNS. V lost 4 bases to trimming and J lost 0 bases; unmatched junction nucleotides: 4. The clonotype was recovered from a woman aged 40 to 55 with COVID-19, enrolled during active disease. The source material was peripheral blood. This chain joins TRBV25-1 and TRBJ2-7, with 9 bases matching TRBD1. The chain's CDR3 is CASSGGQGSSYEQYF. Written as DNA, the CDR3 is TGTGCCAGCAGTGGGGGACAGGGATCCTCCTACGAGCAGTACTTC.